The 5 T cell receptor beta chains below all came from one sample that was sequenced in a study of beta chain features in type 1 diabetes. The isolated RNA, all of it, was reverse transcribed, so expressed TCRB transcripts were what got sequenced. Assay: immunoSEQ multiplex PCR; the TCRdb copy retains only in-frame clones and omits some. The table shows around 430,000 clones, with over 25% occurring only once. The sequenced material came from naive CD4+ T cells from blood. The receptors were gathered from a man aged 18 to 30 in good health.

The chain employs TRBV6-6 and TRBJ2-7; D not resolved. V shed 0 bases and J shed 2 bases, with 8 bases lying between them. The CDR3 sequence is 14 residues long. Germline V gives CDR1 MNHNY, CDR2 SVGAGI (reference sequence). The CDR3 region is CASSYSVRTYEQYF. The CDR3 bases are TGTGCCAGCAGTTACTCCGTCAGAACCTACGAGCAGTACTTC.

The chain links TRBV6-1 to TRBJ2-6; D call uncertain. Germline V gene data show CDR1 as MNHNS and CDR2 as SASEGT. CDR3 size: 12 residues. The V and J ends lost 2 bases and 11 bases respectively, with 7 bases between them. The CDR3 here is CASSELSDVLTF. CDR3 DNA sequence: TGTGCCAGCAGTGAACTCTCTGACGTCCTGACTTTC.

This clone was picked up a small number of times. The chain is built from TRBV6-5 and TRBJ2-3; D gene unclear. The CDR3 consists of 14 residues. V gave up 3 bases and J gave up 5 bases, with 12 bases separating them. The germline CDR1 and CDR2 sequences are MNHEY and SVGAGI. This chain's CDR3 is CASSYDWSLDTQYF. The CDR3 bases are TGTGCCAGCAGTTATGACTGGTCCCTAGATACGCAGTATTTT.

This clone was seen a few times. The chain uses TRBV28 and TRBJ2-7, with D possibly being TRBD1 (6 bases). Trimming removed 4 bases from V and 3 bases from J, with 16 bases in between. Germline values: CDR1 MDHEN, CDR2 SYDVKM. The CDR3 is 15 residues long. The CDR3 is CASSSRTEKLYEQYF. The CDR3 DNA is TGTGCCAGCAGTTCCCGGACAGAAAAGCTCTACGAGCAGTACTTC. Full variable domain (missing parts from reference TRBV28 and TRBJ2-7): DVKVTQSSRYLVKRTGEKVFLECVQDMDHENMFWYRQDPGLGLRLIYFSYDVKMKEKGDIPEGYSVSREKKERFSLILESASTNQTSMYLCASSSRTEKLYEQYFGPGTRLTVT.

The chain is built from TRBV6-5 and TRBJ1-2, with D possibly being TRBD1 (5 bases). Trimming removed 6 bases from V and 8 bases from J, with 19 bases in between. The CDR3 runs to 14 residues. In germline, CDR1 is MNHEY, CDR2 SVGAGI. For the CDR3, the DNA is TGTGCCAGCAGAGCTATTCAAGGGGCGGGCGGCTACACCTTC. Translating it yields CASRAIQGAGGYTF.